The subject of this entry is one TCR beta chain. This sample was taken from a study of tumor-infiltrating lymphocytes in oesophageal squamous cell carcinoma. TCRdb reprocessed the PCR reads via MiXCR and lists one record per CDR3 protein. The sample lists roughly 12,000 distinct CDR3 sequences, roughly 54% occurring once. CDR3 size: 18 residues. V lost 10 bases and J lost 0, with 22 bases in between. Germline loops: CDR1 SGHAT, CDR2 FQNNGV. The chain joins TRBV11-2 to TRBJ2-6; a possible D gene is TRBD2 (5 bases). The receptor comes from a male donor with esophageal squamous cell carcinoma. The sequenced sample consisted of esophageal tumor tissue. CDR3 region: CATMKIGSLLSGANVLTF. The CDR3 coding sequence is TGTGCCACCATGAAAATAGGGAGCCTACTCTCTGGGGCCAACGTCCTGACTTTC.